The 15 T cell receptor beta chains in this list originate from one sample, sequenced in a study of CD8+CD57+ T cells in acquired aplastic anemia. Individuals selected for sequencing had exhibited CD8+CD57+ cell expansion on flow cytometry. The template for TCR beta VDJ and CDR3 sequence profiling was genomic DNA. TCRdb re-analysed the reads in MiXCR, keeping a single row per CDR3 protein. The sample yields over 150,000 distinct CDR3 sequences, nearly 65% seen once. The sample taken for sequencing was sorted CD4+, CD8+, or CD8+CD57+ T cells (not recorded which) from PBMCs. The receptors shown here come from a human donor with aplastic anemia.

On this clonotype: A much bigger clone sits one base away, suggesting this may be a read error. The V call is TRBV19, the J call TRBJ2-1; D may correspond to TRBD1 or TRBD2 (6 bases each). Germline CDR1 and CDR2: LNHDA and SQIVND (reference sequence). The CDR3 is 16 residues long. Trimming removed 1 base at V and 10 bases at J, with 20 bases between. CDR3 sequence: CASSIVMGLGAGEQFF. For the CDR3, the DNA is TGTGCCAGTAGTATAGTAATGGGACTGGGGGCTGGGGAGCAGTTCTTC. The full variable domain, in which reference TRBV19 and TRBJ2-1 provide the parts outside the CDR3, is DGGITQSPKYLFRKEGQNVTLSCEQNLNHDAMYWYRQDPGQGLRLIYYSQIVNDFQKGDIAEGYSVSREKKESFPLTVTSAQKNPTAFYLCASSIVMGLGAGEQFFGPGTRLTVL.

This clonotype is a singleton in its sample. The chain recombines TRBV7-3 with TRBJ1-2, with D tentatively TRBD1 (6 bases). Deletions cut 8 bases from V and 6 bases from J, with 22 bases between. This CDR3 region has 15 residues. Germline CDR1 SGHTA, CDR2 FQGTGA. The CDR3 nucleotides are TGTGCCAGCCCCTCGGATCAGGGGTCCTGCCATGGCTACACCTTC. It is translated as CASPSDQGSCHGYTF.

The DNA of the CDR3 is TGTGCCAGCAGCGTTTCCTGGGGGAACCAAGAGACCCAGTACTTC. As protein: CASSVSWGNQETQYF. V gene TRBV9 combines with J gene TRBJ2-7, with D perhaps matching TRBD1 or TRBD2 (5 bases each). The DNA end lines up better with TRBJ2-5; the J call may be wrong. The CDR3 is 15 amino acids. Germline lookup yields CDR1 SGDLS and CDR2 YYNGEE.

The CDR3 DNA sequence: TGTGCCAGCAGTGATCCTGTAGGGGTCACTGAAGCTTTCTTT. Protein: CASSDPVGVTEAFF. The chain carries TRBV2 and TRBJ1-1; a weak D match, TRBD1 (5 bases). This CDR3 comprises 14 residues. V lost 3 bases, J lost 4 bases, and 12 bases lay in between. The germline CDR1 and CDR2 sequences are SNHLY and FYNNEI.

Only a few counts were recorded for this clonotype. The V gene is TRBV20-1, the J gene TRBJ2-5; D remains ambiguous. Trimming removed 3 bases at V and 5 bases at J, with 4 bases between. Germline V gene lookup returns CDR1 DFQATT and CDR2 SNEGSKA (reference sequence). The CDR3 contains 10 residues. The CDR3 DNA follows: TGCAGTGCTAGTCTGGAGACCCAGTACTTC. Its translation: CSASLETQYF.

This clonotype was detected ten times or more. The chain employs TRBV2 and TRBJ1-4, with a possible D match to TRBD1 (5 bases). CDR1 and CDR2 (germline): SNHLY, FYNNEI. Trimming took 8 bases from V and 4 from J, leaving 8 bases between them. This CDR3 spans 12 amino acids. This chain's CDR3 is CASRQLNEKLFF. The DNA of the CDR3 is TGTGCCAGCCGACAGCTTAATGAAAAACTGTTTTTT.

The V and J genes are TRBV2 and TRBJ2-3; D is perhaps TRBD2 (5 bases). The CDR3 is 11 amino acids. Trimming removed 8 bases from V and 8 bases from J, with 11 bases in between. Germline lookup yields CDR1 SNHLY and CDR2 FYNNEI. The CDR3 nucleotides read TGTGCCAGCCATAGGGCGGGTACGCAGTATTTT. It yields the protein CASHRAGTQYF.

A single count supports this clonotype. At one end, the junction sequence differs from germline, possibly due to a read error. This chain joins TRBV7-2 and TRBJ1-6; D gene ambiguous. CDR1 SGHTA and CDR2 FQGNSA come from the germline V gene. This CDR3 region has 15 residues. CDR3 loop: CASSRTWDNLSPLHF. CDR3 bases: TGCGCCAGCAGCCGTACATGGGATAATCTTTCACCCCTCCACTTT.

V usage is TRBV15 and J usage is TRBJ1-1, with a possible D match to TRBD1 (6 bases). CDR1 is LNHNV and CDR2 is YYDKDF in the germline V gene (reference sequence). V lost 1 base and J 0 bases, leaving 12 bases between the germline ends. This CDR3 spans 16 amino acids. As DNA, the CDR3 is TGTGCCACCAGCAGAGTGACAGGAAATCTGAACACTGAAGCTTTCTTT. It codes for CATSRVTGNLNTEAFF.

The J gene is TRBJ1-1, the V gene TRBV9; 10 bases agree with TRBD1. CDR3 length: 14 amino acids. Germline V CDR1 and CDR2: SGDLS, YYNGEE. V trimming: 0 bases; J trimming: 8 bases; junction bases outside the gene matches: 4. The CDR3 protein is CASSVGGTGVEAFF. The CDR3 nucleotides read TGTGCCAGCAGCGTAGGGGGGACAGGGGTAGAAGCTTTCTTT.

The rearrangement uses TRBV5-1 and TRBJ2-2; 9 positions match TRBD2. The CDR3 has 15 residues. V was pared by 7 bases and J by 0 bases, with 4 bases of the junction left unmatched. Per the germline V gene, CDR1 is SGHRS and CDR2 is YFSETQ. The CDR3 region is CASWTSAPNTGELFF. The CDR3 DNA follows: TGCGCCAGCTGGACTAGCGCCCCGAACACCGGGGAGCTGTTTTTT.

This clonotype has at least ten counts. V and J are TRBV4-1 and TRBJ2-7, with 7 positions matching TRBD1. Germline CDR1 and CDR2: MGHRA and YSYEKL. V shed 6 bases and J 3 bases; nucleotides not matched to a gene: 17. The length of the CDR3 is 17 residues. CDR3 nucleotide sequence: TGCGCCAGCAGACAATCCCCTCCCGGGACAGCAAACTACGAGCAGTACTTC. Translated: CASRQSPPGTANYEQYF.

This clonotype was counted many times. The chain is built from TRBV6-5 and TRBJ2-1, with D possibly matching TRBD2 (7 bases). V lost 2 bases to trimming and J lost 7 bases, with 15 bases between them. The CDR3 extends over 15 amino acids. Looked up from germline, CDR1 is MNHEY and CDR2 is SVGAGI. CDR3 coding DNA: TGTGCCAGCAGTTACGTGGCGGGGGCTGGGAATGAGCAGTTCTTC. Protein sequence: CASSYVAGAGNEQFF.

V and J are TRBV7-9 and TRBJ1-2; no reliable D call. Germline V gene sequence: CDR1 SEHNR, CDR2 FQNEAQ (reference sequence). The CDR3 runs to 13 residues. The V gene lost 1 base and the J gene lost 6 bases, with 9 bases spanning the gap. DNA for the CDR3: TGTGCCAGCAGCTTAGTGTCCAGTAATGGCTACACCTTC. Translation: CASSLVSSNGYTF.

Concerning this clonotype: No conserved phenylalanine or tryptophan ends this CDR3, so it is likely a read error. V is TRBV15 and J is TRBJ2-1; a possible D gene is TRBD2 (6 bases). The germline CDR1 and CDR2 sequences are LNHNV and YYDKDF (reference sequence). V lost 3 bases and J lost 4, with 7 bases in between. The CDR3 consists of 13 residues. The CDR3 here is CATSRRGYNEQFL. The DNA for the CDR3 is TGTGCCACCAGCAGGCGGGGTTACAATGAGCAGTTCCTC.